This TCR beta chain emerged from a study of blood T cell repertoires in COVID-19. At the level of the study: Material from acute and convalescent COVID-19 was sourced from the United States, Italy and Spain. Sample material is recorded as cDNA or gDNA derived from T cells, B-cell-depleted T cells, or PBMCs.

The CDR3 is 16 amino acids. V dropped 0 bases and J dropped 2; count of bases not matched to a gene: 7. CDR1 is LNHNV and CDR2 is YYDKDF in the germline V gene (reference sequence). Per the authors' pipeline: Reference gene primer amplification yielded estimated nucleated cell counts. TCRdb's table, derived via immunoSEQ multiplex PCR, lists solely in-frame clones and lacks some. The V and J calls and clone size were taken over from that table, and D and trimming were inferred from the DNA. The data show over 250,000 clones, with around 87% seen just once and 1.5% held by the top ten. This sequence joins TRBV15 and TRBJ2-7, with 7 bases matching TRBD1. The clonotype was recovered from a woman aged 40 to 55 who had recovered from COVID-19. The sequenced sample was peripheral blood. CDR3 DNA: TGTGCCACCAGCAGAGAGGGCGCAGGGGGTGCCTACGAGCAGTACTTC. It translates to CATSREGAGGAYEQYF.